This entry lists 22 T cell receptor beta chains sequenced from one sample in a study of T cell repertoires in cytomegalovirus infection. TCRdb reprocessed the reads via MiXCR and lists one record per CDR3 protein. The sample includes approximately 500,000 distinct CDR3 sequences, more than 15% of them seen just once. Sample: CD8+ T cells from PBMCs. All receptors derive from a human donor in good health (CMV status not recorded). Some clones in this sample may be carry-over from other donors' samples.

The V call is TRBV19, the J call TRBJ2-7, with 11 bases lining up with TRBD2. The germline V gene encodes CDR1 LNHDA and CDR2 SQIVND (reference sequence). V lost 4 bases and J lost 5; bases outside the gene matches: 10. CDR3 length: 16 residues. CDR3 amino acids: CASSTKLAGVRNEQYF. DNA for the CDR3: TGTGCCAGTAGTACCAAACTAGCGGGAGTGAGGAACGAGCAGTACTTC.

V and J are TRBV19 and TRBJ1-5; TRBD1 might be the D (5 bases). Between the trimmed V and J ends, which lost 8 bases and 2 bases, there was a span of 16 bases. This CDR3 has 15 residues. Per the germline V gene, CDR1 is LNHDA and CDR2 is SQIVND (reference sequence). The CDR3 loop is CASGTLVYGNQPQHF. CDR3 nucleotide sequence: TGTGCCAGTGGGACCCTGGTTTACGGCAATCAGCCCCAGCATTTT.

This clonotype was observed at least ten times. The chain joins TRBV12-3 or TRBV12-4 to TRBJ2-2; D possibly corresponds to TRBD2 (5 bases). V dropped 6 bases and J dropped 4 bases, with 12 bases sitting between them. The CDR3 has 14 residues. CDR3 coding DNA: TGTGCCAGCAGGTACTCGGCGGGCACCGGGGAGCTGTTTTTT. This codes for CASRYSAGTGELFF.

This clonotype was detected many times. The chain is built from TRBV11-2 and TRBJ1-1, with D unclear. CDR3 length: 12 amino acids. With 3 bases removed from V and 7 bases from J, the gap between germline ends came to 9 bases. The germline V gene has CDR1 SGHAT and CDR2 FQNNGV. This CDR3 reads CASSFSLGEAFF. CDR3 bases: TGTGCCAGCAGCTTTAGTTTGGGTGAAGCTTTCTTT.

This clonotype turned up a few times. This rearrangement joins TRBV5-8 to TRBJ1-1, with TRBD1 as a possible D gene (5 bases). This CDR3 has 14 amino acids. The V and J ends lost 5 bases and 1 base respectively, with 12 bases between them. The germline V gene encodes CDR1 SGHTS and CDR2 YDEGEE. The CDR3 region has the DNA TGTGCCAGCAGTTTCAGGGTTGGGAACACTGAAGCTTTCTTT. It translates to CASSFRVGNTEAFF.

Only a few counts were recorded for this clonotype. The chain couples TRBV9 to TRBJ2-7; no clear D gene. V was clipped by 0 bases and J by 0 bases, with 4 bases between them. The germline V gene encodes CDR1 SGDLS and CDR2 YYNGEE. The CDR3 sequence is 13 residues long. CDR3 residues: CASSVDTSYEQYF. CDR3 nucleotides: TGTGCCAGCAGCGTAGACACCTCCTACGAGCAGTACTTC.

This clonotype turned up a few times. This chain links TRBV2 with TRBJ1-4, with D tentatively TRBD1 (5 bases). Germline assignment: CDR1 SNHLY and CDR2 FYNNEI. V was clipped by 11 bases and J by 7 bases, with 14 bases between them. This CDR3 is built from 12 residues. In nucleotides, the CDR3 is TGTGCCTCCAGGGTGCTCCTTGAAAAACTGTTTTTT. It encodes CASRVLLEKLFF.

This clonotype turned up a few times. V and J are TRBV11-2 and TRBJ2-5; D remains unclear. The CDR3 is 15 amino acids. The germline V and J ends were trimmed by 1 base and 5 bases, with 14 bases remaining between them. Per germline, CDR1 SGHAT and CDR2 FQNNGV. For the CDR3, the DNA is TGTGCCAGCAGCTTAGCTGGTCTGGGAACGGAGACCCAGTACTTC. This codes for CASSLAGLGTETQYF.

This clonotype was recorded many times. The chain combines TRBV5-6 with TRBJ1-1, with D hard to call. In germline, CDR1 is SGHDT, CDR2 YYEEEE. V lost 2 bases and J 0 bases, leaving 11 bases between the germline ends. The CDR3 length is 15 residues. This CDR3 reads CASSLGYTVNTEAFF. CDR3 DNA sequence: TGTGCCAGCAGCTTAGGCTATACCGTGAACACTGAAGCTTTCTTT.

This clonotype came up many times. V and J are TRBV11-2 and TRBJ2-1; D gene ambiguous. The CDR3 sequence is 12 residues long. Trimming cost V 5 bases and J 8 bases, with 10 bases left between them. Germline CDR1 and CDR2: SGHAT and FQNNGV. The CDR3 sequence: CASSIPGDEQFF. For the CDR3, the DNA is TGTGCCAGCAGCATCCCCGGAGATGAGCAGTTCTTC.

This clonotype was recorded at least ten times. This rearrangement joins TRBV6-5 to TRBJ1-6, with 7 nucleotides matching TRBD1. CDR3 size: 15 residues. The trim removed 0 bases at V and 9 bases at J, leaving 5 bases unmatched. In germline, CDR1 is MNHEY, CDR2 SVGAGI. CDR3 sequence (DNA): TGTGCCAGCAGTTACTCGGAGGGGGCGCGTTCACCCCTCCACTTT. Protein product: CASSYSEGARSPLHF.

The chain couples TRBV5-1 to TRBJ1-3; 10 positions match TRBD1. V was pared by 0 bases and J by 0 bases, with 6 bases of the junction left unmatched. From germline, CDR1 is SGHRS and CDR2 YFSETQ. The CDR3 length is 18 residues. DNA for the CDR3: TGCGCCAGCAGCTTGGCCGGACAGGGGGTTTCCTCTGGAAACACCATATATTTT. Its protein product is CASSLAGQGVSSGNTIYF.

On this clonotype: A much larger clone lies one base from this, so it may be a read error. The chain combines TRBV28 with TRBJ2-1, with 9 bases identical to TRBD2. The CDR3 loop spans 16 amino acids. Germline CDR1 and CDR2: MDHEN and SYDVKM. CDR3 region: CASSLNPGLASNDQFF. As DNA, the CDR3 is TGTGCCAGCAGTCTGAATCCGGGACTAGCTAGCAATGATCAGTTCTTC.

This clonotype was detected many times. The chain uses TRBV27 and TRBJ2-7, with D unclear. V gave up 0 bases and J gave up 5 bases, with 17 bases separating them. Germline assignment: CDR1 MNHEY and CDR2 SMNVEV (reference sequence). The CDR3 covers 16 residues. The CDR3 nucleotides are TGTGCCAGCAGTTTATCCGCGACCCAACCCGGAGACGAGCAGTACTTC. It encodes CASSLSATQPGDEQYF.

This clonotype was seen a few times. The chain uses TRBV4-2 and TRBJ1-1, with D unclear. The CDR3 totals 15 residues. Trimming removed 1 base at V and 1 base at J, with 10 bases between. Germline loops: CDR1 LGHNA, CDR2 YNFKEQ. CDR3 in amino acids: CASSQGVWANTEAFF. In DNA form, the CDR3 reads TGTGCCAGCAGCCAAGGAGTCTGGGCGAACACTGAAGCTTTCTTT.

The gene calls are TRBV4-2 and TRBJ1-3; possibly TRBD1 for D (5 bases). Trimming left V 4 bases short and J 3 bases short, with 16 bases between. Looked up from germline, CDR1 is LGHNA and CDR2 is YNFKEQ. CDR3 length: 16 amino acids. The CDR3 bases are TGTGCCAGCAGCCCTCAAGTGGGGGACCTTGGAAACACCATATATTTT. Translation gives CASSPQVGDLGNTIYF.

In the case of this clonotype: A clone one base away is much larger, so this may be a read error. As DNA, the CDR3 is TGTGCCAGCAGCCCTCGTGTAGCGGGAACCCCCATTACCGGGGTGCTGTTTTTT. The encoded protein is CASSPRVAGTPITGVLFF. The chain is built from TRBV7-6 and TRBJ2-2, with 8 bases matching TRBD2. Germline V gene sequence: CDR1 SGHVS, CDR2 FNYEAQ. This CDR3 comprises 18 residues.

V usage is TRBV6-1 and J usage is TRBJ1-2, with a weak D call TRBD1 (6 bases). Germline V gives CDR1 MNHNS, CDR2 SASEGT. V was cut by 4 bases and J by 8 bases, with 20 bases left in between. The CDR3 spans 15 residues. The CDR3 DNA sequence: TGTGCCAGCAGTGTAACCGCAGGGGCATGGAAGGGCTACACCTTC. Protein: CASSVTAGAWKGYTF.

This clonotype occurred a few times. CDR3 protein: CASSFGAGYTF. CDR3 in DNA: TGCGCCAGCAGCTTCGGAGCTGGCTACACCTTC. The V call is TRBV5-1, the J call TRBJ1-2; D gene ambiguous. Trimming cost V 2 bases and J 7 bases, with 6 bases left between them. The CDR3 loop spans 11 amino acids. Germline lookup yields CDR1 SGHRS and CDR2 YFSETQ.

This clonotype was seen more than once but under ten times. The chain combines TRBV6-6 with TRBJ1-5, with D tentatively TRBD1 (6 bases). V was cut by 0 bases and J by 7 bases, with 13 bases left in between. Germline values: CDR1 MNHNY, CDR2 SVGAGI (reference sequence). The CDR3 loop spans 15 amino acids. The CDR3 loop is CASSYSRGRGQPQHF. In nucleotides, the CDR3 is TGTGCCAGCAGTTACTCGAGGGGTAGGGGGCAGCCCCAGCATTTT.

This clonotype has more than one count but fewer than ten. CDR3 DNA sequence: TGTGCCAGCAGTTACGAGTTTGGACAGCCCCAGCATTTT. Its translation is CASSYEFGQPQHF. This chain connects TRBV6-5 to TRBJ1-5; no definite D call. The ends were cut back, 2 bases at V and 7 bases at J, with 9 bases in the middle. This CDR3 contains 13 residues. The germline gives CDR1 MNHEY, CDR2 SVGAGI.

J is TRBJ2-7 and V is TRBV12-3 or TRBV12-4; 10 bases map to TRBD1. V was pared by 5 bases and J by 2 bases, with 6 bases of the junction left unmatched. This CDR3 comprises 15 residues. The CDR3 DNA reads as TGTGCCAGCAGTACCCGGGACAGGGGAACCTACGAGCAGTACTTC. Its translation: CASSTRDRGTYEQYF.